Below are 19 T cell receptor beta chains sequenced from a single sample in a study of blood T cell repertoires in COVID-19. The table came from immunoSEQ multiplex PCR; TCRdb's copy has only in-frame clones and leaves some out. The repertoire has some 180,000 clones, 85% to 90% of them found once; the top ten carry around 7.8%. The sequencing sample was made of peripheral blood. These TCRs come from a woman aged 60-75 years with acute or convalescent COVID-19.

V usage is TRBV6-2 or TRBV6-3 and J usage is TRBJ2-7, with TRBD2 identical over 9 bases. CDR1 and CDR2 from the germline V gene are MNHEY and SVGEGT. The CDR3 extends over 14 amino acids. V shed 0 bases and J 7 bases; nucleotides not matched to a gene: 4. In nucleotides, the CDR3 is TGTGCCAGCAGTTACTCGGGCCTAGCGGGGGAGCAGTACGTC. Protein sequence: CASSYSGLAGEQYV.

J is TRBJ1-1 and V is TRBV7-8; no clear D. Trimming removed 4 bases from V and 5 bases from J, with 11 bases in between. Germline V gives CDR1 SGHVS, CDR2 FQNEAQ. The CDR3 length is 13 residues. The CDR3 region is CASSSMRGTEAFF. In DNA form, the CDR3 reads TGTGCCAGCAGCTCCATGCGGGGAACTGAAGCTTTCTTT.

V and J are TRBV6-1 and TRBJ1-6; D is perhaps TRBD1 (5 bases). CDR3 length: 14 residues. In germline, CDR1 is MNHNS, CDR2 SASEGT. The V and J ends lost 2 bases and 7 bases respectively, with 9 bases between them. In DNA, the CDR3 is TGTGCCAGCAGTGAAAGGGGCTTGAATTCACCCCTCCACTTT. It yields the protein CASSERGLNSPLHF.

V is TRBV11-3 and J is TRBJ2-3, with D perhaps matching TRBD2 (5 bases). This CDR3 comprises 14 residues. Trimming took off 2 bases at V and 11 bases at J, with 17 bases between the two ends. The germline V gene has CDR1 SGHNT and CDR2 YENEEA. The CDR3 sequence: CASSLLGSGWMQYF. In DNA form, the CDR3 reads TGTGCCAGCAGCTTATTAGGGTCGGGGTGGATGCAGTATTTT.

This sequence joins TRBV28 and TRBJ1-4; TRBD1 aligns across 7 bases. Germline trimming cut 5 bases from V and 11 bases from J; bases unmatched to any gene: 8. The germline V gene has CDR1 MDHEN and CDR2 SYDVKM. The CDR3 totals 13 residues. The chain's CDR3 is CASSPPAGGKLFF. As DNA, the CDR3 is TGTGCCAGCAGTCCTCCGGCAGGGGGGAAACTGTTTTTT.

The genes are TRBV7-2 and TRBJ1-2, with D possibly TRBD1 on 5 matching bases. Trimming removed 5 bases at V and 7 bases at J, with 26 bases between. Germline values: CDR1 SGHTA, CDR2 FQGNSA. This CDR3 region has 17 residues. The CDR3 nucleotides are TGTGCCAGCAGCCCCGAGATGGCACAGGTTCCCGTACGTGGCTACACCTTC. This gives the protein CASSPEMAQVPVRGYTF. The full variable domain, in which reference TRBV7-2 and TRBJ1-2 provide the parts outside the CDR3, is GAGVSQSPSNKVTEKGKDVELRCDPISGHTALYWYRQSLGQGLEFLIYFQGNSAPDKSGLPSDRFSAERTGGSVSTLTIQRTQQEDSAVYLCASSPEMAQVPVRGYTFGSGTRLTVV.

The V and J genes are TRBV6-2 or TRBV6-3 and TRBJ1-5; D perhaps matches TRBD1 (5 bases). Trimming removed 2 bases at V and 5 bases at J, with 10 bases between. The CDR3 runs to 14 residues. Germline V gene data show CDR1 as MNHEY and CDR2 as SVGEGT. The CDR3 protein is CASSYRQPYQPQHF. The CDR3 bases are TGTGCCAGCAGTTACCGACAGCCCTATCAGCCCCAGCATTTT.

The chain joins TRBV5-1 to TRBJ2-1; 8 positions match TRBD2. The CDR3 loop spans 14 amino acids. Looked up from germline, CDR1 is SGHRS and CDR2 is YFSETQ. V shed 1 base and J 7 bases; nucleotides not matched to a gene: 4. The CDR3 loop is CASSLSKRENEQFF. CDR3 DNA: TGCGCCAGCAGCTTGAGTAAGCGGGAGAATGAGCAGTTCTTC.

This rearrangement joins TRBV2 to TRBJ2-5, with a weak D call TRBD2 (6 bases). Trimming removed 7 bases from V and 5 bases from J, with 17 bases in between. Germline V lookup: CDR1 SNHLY, CDR2 FYNNEI. The CDR3 has 14 amino acids. CDR3 coding DNA: TGTGCCAGCACCGTGGGGGGTGCCGAGGAGACCCAGTACTTC. This translates into CASTVGGAEETQYF. Variable domain in full (rest from reference TRBV2 and TRBJ2-5): EPEVTQTPSHQVTQMGQEVILRCVPISNHLYFYWYRQILGQKVEFLVSFYNNEISEKSEIFDDQFSVERPDGSNFTLKIRSTKLEDSAMYFCASTVGGAEETQYFGPGTRLLVL.

This clone was counted a few times. V and J are TRBV5-1 and TRBJ2-3, with D tentatively TRBD1 (6 bases). V was cut by 1 base and J by 0 bases, with 9 bases left in between. Germline CDR1 is SGHRS and CDR2 is YFSETQ. This CDR3 spans 15 amino acids. CDR3 protein: CASSLRGTSTDTQYF. CDR3 bases: TGCGCCAGCAGCTTGAGGGGGACCAGCACAGATACGCAGTATTTT. Drawing the rest from reference TRBV5-1 and TRBJ2-3, the complete variable domain is KAGVTQTPRYLIKTRGQQVTLSCSPISGHRSVSWYQQTPGQGLQFLFEYFSETQRNKGNFPGRFSGRQFSNSRSEMNVSTLELGDSALYLCASSLRGTSTDTQYFGPGTRLTVL.

This sequence joins TRBV6-5 and TRBJ2-5, with TRBD1 matching 7 bases. This CDR3 contains 15 residues. Germline trimming cut 7 bases from V and 3 bases from J; bases unmatched to any gene: 11. Per the germline V gene, CDR1 is MNHEY and CDR2 is SVGAGI. CDR3 protein: CASTKSQGLEETQYF. CDR3 coding DNA: TGTGCCAGCACGAAATCACAGGGGCTCGAAGAGACCCAGTACTTC.

The V and J genes are TRBV4-2 and TRBJ1-4, with 9 bases matching TRBD1. Germline V gene lookup returns CDR1 LGHNA and CDR2 YNFKEQ. The CDR3 consists of 15 residues. Losses at the gene ends were 0 bases for V and 6 bases for J; bases not matched to a gene: 2. The CDR3 DNA sequence: TGTGCCAGCAGCCAAGAGCACAGGGGGCATGAAAAACTGTTTTTT. Its protein product is CASSQEHRGHEKLFF.

The rearrangement links TRBV14 to TRBJ1-2; 8 bases map to TRBD1. V shed 1 base, J shed 8 bases, and the junction held 6 bases outside the gene matches. The CDR3 is 14 amino acids. Germline CDR1 SGHDN, CDR2 FVKESK. The CDR3: CASSQVNRGSGYTF. CDR3 DNA sequence: TGTGCCAGCAGCCAAGTTAACAGGGGGTCCGGCTACACCTTC. Full variable domain (outside the CDR3, taken from reference TRBV14 and TRBJ1-2): EAGVTQFPSHSVIEKGQTVTLRCDPISGHDNLYWYRRVMGKEIKFLLHFVKESKQDESGMPNNRFLAERTGGTYSTLKVQPAELEDSGVYFCASSQVNRGSGYTFGSGTRLTVV.

This chain connects TRBV7-2 to TRBJ1-2; D unclear. Looked up from germline, CDR1 is SGHTA and CDR2 is FQGNSA. This CDR3 region has 16 residues. V was pared by 2 bases and J by 0 bases, with 13 bases between. The CDR3 is CASSLRLGGSNYGYTF. The DNA for the CDR3 is TGTGCCAGCAGCTTAAGATTGGGAGGTTCTAACTATGGCTACACCTTC.

CDR3 coding DNA: TGCAGCGTAAGGGACAGCGGGGAGCTGTTTTTT. It specifies CSVRDSGELFF. The V and J genes are TRBV29-1 and TRBJ2-2, with TRBD1 matching over 7 bases. With 6 bases clipped from V and 7 bases from J, the junction kept 2 bases outside the gene matches. Germline CDR1 SQVTM, CDR2 ANQGSEA. This CDR3 contains 11 residues.

This clone came up once. The chain has TRBV14 and TRBJ1-2, with 11 bases aligning to TRBD1. Germline values: CDR1 SGHDN, CDR2 FVKESK. The CDR3 has 17 amino acids. The trim removed 3 bases at V and 1 base at J, leaving 7 bases unmatched. The CDR3 nucleotides are TGTGCCAGCAGCCATTGGGGACAGGGGGACGGTAACTATGGCTACACCTTC. Encoded protein: CASSHWGQGDGNYGYTF.

This chain connects TRBV2 to TRBJ2-2, with D hard to call. V lost 3 bases to trimming and J lost 2 bases, with 7 bases between them. Germline CDR1 SNHLY, CDR2 FYNNEI. The CDR3 runs 14 residues. The CDR3 region is CASSEFTNTGELFF. For the CDR3, the DNA is TGTGCCAGCAGTGAGTTTACTAACACCGGGGAGCTGTTTTTT.

The V call is TRBV6-8, the J call TRBJ1-4; 7 bases match TRBD1. The CDR3 consists of 14 residues. Unmatched junction bases numbered 6, after V lost 6 bases and J lost 5 bases. Germline V gene lookup returns CDR1 MNHGY and CDR2 SAAAGT. CDR3 residues: CASRLQGRNEKLFF. CDR3 DNA sequence: TGTGCCAGCAGGTTACAGGGGAGGAATGAAAAACTGTTTTTT.

This chain uses TRBV1 with TRBJ1-2; no check of the table's D call, TRBD1, against the DNA was made. TRBV1 represents a pseudogene. The CDR3 covers 18 residues. This CDR3 reads CTSSLRWGFQEGVHGYTF. For the CDR3, the DNA is TGCACCAGCAGCCTAAGATGGGGATTTCAAGAGGGGGTTCATGGCTACACCTTC.